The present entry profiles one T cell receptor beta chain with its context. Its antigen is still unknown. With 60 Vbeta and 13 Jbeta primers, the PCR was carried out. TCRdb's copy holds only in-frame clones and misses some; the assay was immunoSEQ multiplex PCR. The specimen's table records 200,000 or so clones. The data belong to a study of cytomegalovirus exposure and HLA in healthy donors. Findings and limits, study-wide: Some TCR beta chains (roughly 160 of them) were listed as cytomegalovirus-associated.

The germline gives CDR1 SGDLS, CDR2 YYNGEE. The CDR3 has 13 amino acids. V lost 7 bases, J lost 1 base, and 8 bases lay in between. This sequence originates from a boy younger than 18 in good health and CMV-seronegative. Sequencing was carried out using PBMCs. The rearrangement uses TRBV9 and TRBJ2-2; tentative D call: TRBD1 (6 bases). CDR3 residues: CASQGLNTGELFF. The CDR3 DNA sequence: TGTGCCAGCCAGGGGTTGAACACCGGGGAGCTGTTTTTT.